The 30 T cell receptor beta chains below all came from one sample that was sequenced in a study of shared clonotypes between healthy human individuals. Assay: immunoSEQ multiplex PCR; the TCRdb copy retains only in-frame clones and omits some. Of 2,100,000 or so clones in the sample, more than 90% were seen once. Sequenced: naive CD4+ T cells sorted from blood. Subset here: CD45RA+ positively selected. Receptor source: a man aged 18 to 35 in good health.

The chain has TRBV6-6 and TRBJ2-5; 7 bases agree with TRBD1. Germline V lookup: CDR1 MNHNY, CDR2 SVGAGI (reference sequence). The V segment lost 7 bases and the J segment 2 bases; nucleotides outside the gene matches: 10. The CDR3 covers 15 residues. The CDR3 protein is CASTLQTGKQETQYF. The CDR3 DNA follows: TGTGCCAGCACTCTCCAGACAGGGAAACAAGAGACCCAGTACTTC.

This clone has just one count. V gene TRBV7-2 combines with J gene TRBJ2-3; D is undetermined. The CDR3 loop spans 14 amino acids. The ends were cut back, 2 bases at V and 4 bases at J, with 10 bases in the middle. The germline V gene encodes CDR1 SGHTA and CDR2 FQGNSA. The chain's CDR3 is CASSLYRASDTQYF. The DNA of the CDR3 is TGTGCCAGCAGCTTATATCGGGCCTCAGATACGCAGTATTTT.

This chain links TRBV2 with TRBJ1-6; TRBD1 agrees at 10 bases. J was trimmed by 10 bases and V by 4 bases; bases with no gene match: 10. The CDR3 has 16 residues. The V gene's germline CDR1 is SNHLY and CDR2 FYNNEI. The CDR3 nucleotides read TGTGCCAGCAGTGGGGGATCCGGGACAGGGGAATCACCCCTCCACTTT. It translates to CASSGGSGTGESPLHF.

The chain links TRBV6-5 to TRBJ2-1, with 12 positions matching TRBD2. Trimming cost V 4 bases and J 8 bases; bases outside gene matches: 9. The CDR3 is 16 amino acids. The V gene's germline CDR1 is MNHEY and CDR2 SVGAGI. The CDR3 spells CASSSWTSGMNDEQFF. DNA for the CDR3: TGTGCCAGCAGTTCGTGGACTAGCGGGATGAACGATGAGCAGTTCTTC.

This clone was found a few times. This chain links TRBV19 with TRBJ1-6; 10 nucleotides align to TRBD1. The CDR3 spans 14 residues. Germline V gene sequence: CDR1 LNHDA, CDR2 SQIVND (reference sequence). J gave up 5 bases and V 9 bases, and 4 bases lay outside the gene matches. In nucleotides, the CDR3 is TGTGCCAGCCGGGACAGGGGCAATAATTCACCCCTCCACTTT. Protein: CASRDRGNNSPLHF.

This chain links TRBV2 with TRBJ2-7; D is ambiguous. The CDR3 sequence is 11 residues long. The germline gives CDR1 SNHLY, CDR2 FYNNEI. The ends were cut back, 7 bases at V and 2 bases at J, with 6 bases in the middle. CDR3 coding DNA: TGTGCCAGCACCGAGGCCTACGAGCAGTACTTC. Translated, it gives CASTEAYEQYF. The complete variable domain, with remaining parts taken from reference TRBV2 and TRBJ2-7, reads EPEVTQTPSHQVTQMGQEVILRCVPISNHLYFYWYRQILGQKVEFLVSFYNNEISEKSEIFDDQFSVERPDGSNFTLKIRSTKLEDSAMYFCASTEAYEQYFGPGTRLTVT.

This sequence joins TRBV7-9 and TRBJ1-2; unclear D gene. The CDR3 runs to 13 residues. V lost 1 base and J 4 bases, leaving 7 bases between the germline ends. From germline, CDR1 is SEHNR and CDR2 FQNEAQ (reference sequence). CDR3 sequence: CASSLVHGYGYTF. In DNA form, the CDR3 reads TGTGCCAGCAGCTTAGTCCACGGCTATGGCTACACCTTC.

The V gene is TRBV5-4, the J gene TRBJ1-1; 7 bases line up with TRBD1. CDR1 SGHNT and CDR2 YYREEE come from the germline V gene (reference sequence). This CDR3 has 15 residues. The junction had 6 bases not matched to a gene; V was cut back by 4 bases and J by 0 bases. Here the CDR3 DNA reads TGTGCCAGCAGCCCCCAGGGGGTAGTGAACACTGAAGCTTTCTTT. Translated, it gives CASSPQGVVNTEAFF. Based on the CDR3 plus reference TRBV5-4 and TRBJ1-1, the full variable domain is ETGVTQSPTHLIKTRGQQVTLRCSSQSGHNTVSWYQQALGQGPQFIFQYYREEENGRGNFPPRFSGLQFPNYSSELNVNALELDDSALYLCASSPQGVVNTEAFFGQGTRLTVV.

V is TRBV19 and J is TRBJ2-2; maybe TRBD1 (6 bases). CDR1 and CDR2 from the germline V gene are LNHDA and SQIVND (reference sequence). CDR3 length: 13 residues. V shed 6 bases and J shed 4 bases, with 9 bases lying between them. This CDR3 is CASSTGFTGELFF. The CDR3 DNA reads as TGTGCCAGTAGCACAGGGTTCACCGGGGAGCTGTTTTTT.

The J gene is TRBJ2-5, the V gene TRBV28; a weak D match, TRBD1 (5 bases). Looked up from germline, CDR1 is MDHEN and CDR2 is SYDVKM. The V gene lost 2 bases and the J gene lost 5 bases, with 15 bases spanning the gap. CDR3 size: 15 residues. CDR3 sequence: CASSLNPGFAETQYF. DNA of the CDR3: TGTGCCAGCAGTTTAAACCCAGGGTTCGCGGAGACCCAGTACTTC.

This sequence joins TRBV6-5 and TRBJ2-1, with TRBD2 as a possible D gene (5 bases). Per germline, CDR1 MNHEY and CDR2 SVGAGI. Between the trimmed V and J ends, which lost 1 base and 5 bases, there was a span of 12 bases. CDR3 length: 15 amino acids. The CDR3 region is CASSYWEIVHNEQFF. CDR3 DNA: TGTGCCAGCAGTTACTGGGAGATCGTCCACAATGAGCAGTTCTTC.

This chain connects TRBV7-2 to TRBJ1-2; D is unclear. The CDR3 spans 11 residues. CDR1 and CDR2 from the germline V gene are SGHTA and FQGNSA. Trimming left V 5 bases short and J 4 bases short, with 5 bases between. The CDR3 nucleotides read TGTGCCAGCAGCCCCGCCTATGGCTACACCTTC. Amino acid sequence: CASSPAYGYTF. The complete variable domain, with remaining parts taken from reference TRBV7-2 and TRBJ1-2, reads GAGVSQSPSNKVTEKGKDVELRCDPISGHTALYWYRQSLGQGLEFLIYFQGNSAPDKSGLPSDRFSAERTGGSVSTLTIQRTQQEDSAVYLCASSPAYGYTFGSGTRLTVV.

On this clone: Other DNA sequences in the same sample also yield this CDR3. The rearrangement links TRBV5-1 to TRBJ1-6; the D gene is possibly TRBD1 (5 bases). V was cut by 2 bases and J by 0 bases, with 12 bases left in between. There are 17 residues in the CDR3. CDR1 SGHRS and CDR2 YFSETQ come from the germline V gene. Here the CDR3 DNA reads TGCGCCAGCAGCTTAGGCGGGGGGAGCTCCTATAATTCACCCCTCCACTTT. This gives the protein CASSLGGGSSYNSPLHF.

This sequence joins TRBV15 and TRBJ2-7; maybe TRBD1 (6 bases). The CDR3 is made up of 16 amino acids. With 3 bases removed from V and 5 bases from J, the gap between germline ends came to 20 bases. Germline CDR1 and CDR2: LNHNV and YYDKDF (reference sequence). The CDR3 bases are TGTGCCACCAGCAGCGGACAGACCGACGACCGGGACGAGCAGTACTTC. It specifies CATSSGQTDDRDEQYF.

The chain combines TRBV6-6 with TRBJ2-7; a weak D match, TRBD2 (6 bases). The germline CDR1 and CDR2 sequences are MNHNY and SVGAGI (reference sequence). Trimming left V 7 bases short and J 4 bases short, with 17 bases between. This CDR3 contains 14 residues. The CDR3 reads CASTKGGVGYEQYF. CDR3 bases: TGTGCCAGCACTAAAGGAGGGGTTGGTTACGAGCAGTACTTC.

The chain uses TRBV9 and TRBJ2-6; 8 bases are a match to TRBD2. The germline V gene has CDR1 SGDLS and CDR2 YYNGEE. V gave up 4 bases and J gave up 2 bases; unmatched junction bases: 11. The CDR3 loop spans 18 amino acids. The CDR3 protein is CASSISGLVITGANVLTF. The DNA of the CDR3 is TGTGCCAGCAGCATATCGGGACTAGTTATCACTGGGGCCAACGTCCTGACTTTC.

The chain combines TRBV5-1 with TRBJ2-3, with 7 bases identical to TRBD1. Trimming at V came to 2 bases and at J to 1 base, leaving 7 bases not matched to a gene. Germline CDR1 reads SGHRS; CDR2 reads YFSETQ. This CDR3 is 16 amino acids long. The CDR3 loop is CASSFTGVRGTDTQYF. For the CDR3, the DNA is TGCGCCAGCAGCTTTACAGGGGTTCGAGGCACAGATACGCAGTATTTT.

This clone showed up just once. Additional DNA sequences in this sample encode the identical CDR3. The chain is built from TRBV29-1 and TRBJ1-1, with D possibly being TRBD1 (5 bases). CDR1 is SQVTM, CDR2 ANQGSEA, per germline. With 5 bases removed from V and 4 bases from J, the gap between germline ends came to 8 bases. This CDR3 has 11 amino acids. The CDR3 spells CSVYGGTEAFF. CDR3 nucleotides: TGCAGCGTTTACGGGGGCACTGAAGCTTTCTTT.

The chain joins TRBV2 to TRBJ2-5; 8 bases align to TRBD1. The CDR3 consists of 14 residues. Looked up from germline, CDR1 is SNHLY and CDR2 is FYNNEI. Trimming removed 5 bases from V and 4 bases from J; junction bases left unmatched: 6. The CDR3 here is CASSSDRATETQYF. CDR3 nucleotide sequence: TGTGCCAGCAGTTCGGACAGGGCGACAGAGACCCAGTACTTC.

V gene TRBV7-2 combines with J gene TRBJ1-1; D perhaps matches TRBD1 (5 bases). CDR3 length: 15 amino acids. V was shortened by 2 bases and J by 0 bases, with 10 bases between the two germline ends. The germline V gene encodes CDR1 SGHTA and CDR2 FQGNSA. CDR3 bases: TGTGCCAGCAGCTTATCAGGGACGATGAACACTGAAGCTTTCTTT. Translated: CASSLSGTMNTEAFF.

On this clone itself: The same CDR3 arises from other DNA sequences in this sample as well. The chain couples TRBV18 to TRBJ2-1, with 7 bases matching TRBD2. The CDR3 has 15 residues. Germline V gene sequence: CDR1 KGHSH, CDR2 LQKENI. J was trimmed by 2 bases and V by 2 bases; bases with no gene match: 3. The CDR3 protein is CASSPSSGTYNEQFF. In DNA form, the CDR3 reads TGTGCCAGCTCACCATCCAGCGGGACCTACAATGAGCAGTTCTTC.

The chain couples TRBV6-1 to TRBJ1-4; the D gene is possibly TRBD1 (5 bases). Germline-derived CDR1 and CDR2 are MNHNS and SASEGT. CDR3 length equals 13 residues. V was pared by 8 bases and J by 7 bases, with 14 bases between. DNA of the CDR3: TGTGCCAGCGGTGGGGGATTGGGTGAAAAACTGTTTTTT. Residues: CASGGGLGEKLFF.

The rearrangement uses TRBV25-1 and TRBJ1-4, with 9 bases matching TRBD1. The CDR3 covers 15 residues. Germline V lookup: CDR1 MGHDK, CDR2 SYGVNS. V dropped 4 bases and J dropped 7; count of bases not matched to a gene: 7. In DNA, the CDR3 is TGTGCCAGCAGTGTTGCGGGGACAGGGACTGAAAAACTGTTTTTT. The encoded protein is CASSVAGTGTEKLFF.

This clone was seen just once. The chain couples TRBV5-6 to TRBJ2-5; a weak D match, TRBD2 (5 bases). V was clipped by 4 bases and J by 4 bases, with 17 bases between them. This CDR3 is built from 15 residues. In germline, CDR1 is SGHDT, CDR2 YYEEEE. The CDR3 DNA reads as TGTGCCAGCAGCCCAGAAGGGAGCAGGAGAGAGACCCAGTACTTC. Its protein is CASSPEGSRRETQYF.

The rearrangement joins TRBV11-2 to TRBJ2-1; D unresolved. V lost 5 bases and J 6 bases, leaving 17 bases between the germline ends. Germline assignment: CDR1 SGHAT and CDR2 FQNNGV. CDR3 length: 15 residues. Here the CDR3 reads CASSPAGPPPNEQFF. CDR3 in DNA: TGTGCCAGCAGCCCCGCCGGGCCCCCACCCAATGAGCAGTTCTTC.

This clone has just one count. The chain links TRBV29-1 to TRBJ2-7; D is perhaps TRBD1 (6 bases). There are 11 residues in the CDR3. The germline V gene encodes CDR1 SQVTM and CDR2 ANQGSEA. V was shortened by 3 bases and J by 5 bases, with 8 bases between the two germline ends. The CDR3 spells CSVDYRDEQYF. The CDR3 DNA is TGCAGCGTTGATTACAGGGACGAGCAGTACTTC.

The rearrangement joins TRBV9 to TRBJ2-2; the D gene is possibly TRBD1 (5 bases). V shed 1 base and J shed 0 bases, with 7 bases lying between them. The CDR3 sequence is 15 residues long. Germline V CDR1 and CDR2: SGDLS, YYNGEE. CDR3 nucleotides: TGTGCCAGCAGCGTAATAGGGGCGAACACCGGGGAGCTGTTTTTT. Protein product: CASSVIGANTGELFF.

The chain recombines TRBV7-2 with TRBJ2-7, with 10 nucleotides matching TRBD2. The CDR3 runs to 15 residues. Trimming took 2 bases from V and 2 from J; bases not matched to a gene: 3. Looked up from germline, CDR1 is SGHTA and CDR2 is FQGNSA. CDR3 region: CASSLTSGAAYEQYF. CDR3 DNA: TGTGCCAGCAGCTTAACTAGCGGGGCAGCCTACGAGCAGTACTTC.

The chain has TRBV5-8 and TRBJ2-5; D is uncertain. The germline gives CDR1 SGHTS, CDR2 YDEGEE. The CDR3 covers 16 residues. V was pared by 5 bases and J by 0 bases, with 17 bases between. The CDR3 sequence: CASSLFESRYQETQYF. CDR3 DNA sequence: TGTGCCAGCAGTCTCTTTGAGTCCCGGTACCAAGAGACCCAGTACTTC.

The chain couples TRBV5-1 to TRBJ1-1; D is perhaps TRBD1 (5 bases). The CDR3 is 14 residues long. Germline V gene data show CDR1 as SGHRS and CDR2 as YFSETQ. The V gene lost 0 bases and the J gene lost 3 bases, with 9 bases spanning the gap. CDR3 sequence reads: CASSLDRGYTEAFF. DNA for the CDR3: TGCGCCAGCAGCTTGGATCGGGGGTACACTGAAGCTTTCTTT.